The 23 T cell receptor beta chains in this list originate from one sample, sequenced in a study of T cells in Graves' hyperthyroidism and ophthalmopathy. Researchers took RNA transcripts and amplified the TCR beta CDR3 regions from them. The HTBI primer set drove a first-round RT-PCR of the TCR CDR3. MiXCR, applied by TCRdb to the multiplex PCR reads, yields one record per CDR3 protein. The table lists about 660,000 distinct CDR3 sequences, about 45% of them singletons. The sequencing input was peripheral blood or thyroid tissue (not recorded which). The receptors were gathered from an adult man with Graves' disease, either hyperthyroidism or ophthalmopathy (not recorded which).

The chain joins TRBV25-1 to TRBJ1-1, with a possible D match to TRBD1 (5 bases). The CDR3 sequence is 13 residues long. V was shortened by 9 bases and J by 4 bases, with 15 bases between the two germline ends. CDR1 and CDR2 from the germline V gene are MGHDK and SYGVNS. As DNA, the CDR3 is TGTGCCAGTGCTACAGGAATAAGCACTGAAGCTTTCTTT. This encodes CASATGISTEAFF.

This clonotype has more than one count but fewer than ten. A read error may produce the germline difference seen at one junction end. The chain recombines TRBV12-3 or TRBV12-4 with TRBJ1-1; maybe TRBD1 (5 bases). The CDR3 consists of 10 residues. The CDR3 loop is CASSPPGPVF. DNA of the CDR3: TGTGCCAGCAGTCCCCCGGGGCCCGTCTTT.

This sequence joins TRBV25-1 and TRBJ1-2; D call uncertain. Trimming cost V 4 bases and J 9 bases, with 15 bases left between them. CDR1 and CDR2 (germline): MGHDK, SYGVNS. This CDR3 has 13 residues. The CDR3 sequence: CASSARVQQRYTF. The CDR3 DNA sequence: TGTGCCAGCAGTGCTAGGGTCCAACAGCGCTACACCTTC.

This clonotype appeared many times. The rearrangement joins TRBV2 to TRBJ1-2; D perhaps matches TRBD1 (6 bases). Germline V gene lookup returns CDR1 SNHLY and CDR2 FYNNEI. The V end lost 6 bases, the J end lost 7 bases, and 12 bases lay between the germline ends. This CDR3 comprises 12 residues. For the CDR3, the DNA is TGTGCCAGCAGGGTGACAGGAACTGGCTACACCTTC. It yields the protein CASRVTGTGYTF.

The J gene is TRBJ1-5, the V gene TRBV10-2, with 7 bases lining up with TRBD1. Germline V gene data show CDR1 as WSHSY and CDR2 as SAAADI. The V segment lost 6 bases and the J segment 6 bases; nucleotides outside the gene matches: 5. The CDR3 has 13 residues. The CDR3 reads CASSFDRAQPQHF. In nucleotides, the CDR3 is TGCGCCAGCAGCTTCGACAGGGCTCAGCCCCAGCATTTT.

This clonotype was seen a few times. One junction end does not reproduce the germline sequence, and a read error may be involved. This chain connects TRBV10-3 to TRBJ2-2, with D perhaps TRBD1 (6 bases). Germline V gene sequence: CDR1 ENHRY, CDR2 SYGVKD. The CDR3 is 13 amino acids. As DNA, the CDR3 is TGTGCCAGCAGTAAGCAGGGGAACGGGGAGCTGTTTTTT. Translation: CASSKQGNGELFF.

The chain has TRBV7-3 and TRBJ2-7; 11 nucleotides agree with TRBD2. The CDR3 runs to 16 residues. V lost 3 bases, J lost 0 bases, and 4 bases stayed unmatched. The germline V gene encodes CDR1 SGHTA and CDR2 FQGTGA. CDR3 bases: TGTGCCAGCAGCTTGGCACTAGCGGGGGCCTCCTACGAGCAGTACTTC. This gives the protein CASSLALAGASYEQYF.

The V and J genes are TRBV6-5 and TRBJ1-2; D might be TRBD1 (6 bases). The germline V gene encodes CDR1 MNHEY and CDR2 SVGAGI. The V end was cut by 6 bases, the J end by 6 bases, with 14 bases between. This CDR3 contains 13 residues. CDR3 region: CASSSDTGNGYTF. In nucleotides, the CDR3 is TGTGCCAGCAGCTCCGATACAGGGAATGGCTACACCTTC.

This clonotype has just a few counts. The chain has TRBV2 and TRBJ1-2; TRBD1 matches 7 bases. This CDR3 is 14 amino acids long. J was trimmed by 8 bases and V by 6 bases; bases with no gene match: 12. In germline, CDR1 is SNHLY, CDR2 FYNNEI. The CDR3 protein is CASRQTGQSNGYTF. CDR3 DNA sequence: TGTGCCAGCAGACAAACGGGACAGTCCAACGGCTACACCTTC.

The chain uses TRBV24-1 and TRBJ1-5; D ambiguous. Germline-derived CDR1 and CDR2 are KGHDR and SFDVKD. The CDR3 spans 13 residues. The ends were cut back, 6 bases at V and 4 bases at J, with 9 bases in the middle. CDR3 sequence reads: CATSQAGNQPQHF. The CDR3 nucleotides are TGTGCCACCAGTCAGGCGGGAAATCAGCCCCAGCATTTT.

This clonotype was picked up many times. This sequence joins TRBV10-2 and TRBJ1-5; D is undetermined. Trimming took off 3 bases at V and 0 bases at J, with 9 bases between the two ends. Germline CDR1 is WSHSY and CDR2 is SAAADI. The CDR3 contains 15 residues. The CDR3 region is CASSDDVNSNQPQHF. CDR3 DNA sequence: TGCGCCAGCAGTGACGACGTTAATAGCAATCAGCCCCAGCATTTT.

This clonotype appeared many times. The chain links TRBV2 to TRBJ1-6; 7 nucleotides align to TRBD1. V lost 5 bases to trimming and J lost 3 bases; unmatched junction nucleotides: 1. This CDR3 is built from 14 residues. Germline-derived CDR1 and CDR2 are SNHLY and FYNNEI. The CDR3 here is CASSRTGYNSPLHF. CDR3 sequence (DNA): TGTGCCAGCAGTAGGACAGGCTATAATTCACCCCTCCACTTT.

Concerning this clonotype itself: Compared with germline, one end of the junction differs, possibly owing to a read error. This chain uses TRBV14 with TRBJ2-2; D possibly corresponds to TRBD2 (6 bases). Germline values: CDR1 SGHDN, CDR2 FVKESK. CDR3 size: 13 residues. CDR3 sequence: CASSHGSAGELFF. Here the CDR3 DNA reads TGTGCCAGCAGCCACGGGAGCGCCGGCGAGCTGTTTTTT.

This clonotype has a count of ten or more. The chain carries TRBV7-9 and TRBJ1-4; the D gene is possibly TRBD1 (5 bases). Germline values: CDR1 SEHNR, CDR2 FQNEAQ (reference sequence). Trimming removed 1 base from V and 8 bases from J, with 8 bases in between. This CDR3 has 13 amino acids. DNA of the CDR3: TGTGCCAGCAGCTTAGGGCAGGGCGAAAAACTGTTTTTT. This sequence encodes CASSLGQGEKLFF.

This sequence joins TRBV9 and TRBJ1-4, with TRBD1 matching over 7 bases. This CDR3 is 16 amino acids long. Unmatched junction bases numbered 10, after V lost 4 bases and J lost 4 bases. CDR1 and CDR2 from the germline V gene are SGDLS and YYNGEE. The CDR3 region is CASSLNVGTDNEKLFF. DNA of the CDR3: TGTGCCAGCAGCCTTAACGTGGGGACAGATAATGAAAAACTGTTTTTT. The variable domain in full, with the rest retrieved from reference TRBV9 and TRBJ1-4, is DSGVTQTPKHLITATGQRVTLRCSPRSGDLSVYWYQQSLDQGLQFLIQYYNGEERAKGNILERFSAQQFPDLHSELNLSSLELGDSALYFCASSLNVGTDNEKLFFGSGTQLSVL.

This sequence joins TRBV5-4 and TRBJ1-5; TRBD1 matches 8 bases. Germline assignment: CDR1 SGHNT and CDR2 YYREEE (reference sequence). The CDR3 extends over 15 amino acids. V was pared by 5 bases and J by 2 bases, with 6 bases of the junction left unmatched. The CDR3 sequence is CASSIPGGGNQPQHF. CDR3 nucleotide sequence: TGTGCCAGCAGTATCCCAGGGGGCGGCAATCAGCCCCAGCATTTT.

The chain combines TRBV5-1 with TRBJ1-4, with 10 nucleotides matching TRBD1. The trim removed 4 bases at V and 3 bases at J, leaving 3 bases unmatched. CDR3 size: 15 residues. Germline values: CDR1 SGHRS, CDR2 YFSETQ. CDR3 residues: CASSGGTGANEKLFF. CDR3 bases: TGCGCCAGCAGCGGAGGGACAGGGGCTAATGAAAAACTGTTTTTT.

There are a few counts of this clonotype. V gene TRBV2 combines with J gene TRBJ1-5, with TRBD1 identical over 9 bases. The CDR3 runs 15 residues. The V and J ends lost 5 bases and 4 bases, in that order; junction bases with no gene match: 6. Germline assignment: CDR1 SNHLY and CDR2 FYNNEI. CDR3 amino acids: CASSWDRDYNQPQHF. CDR3 DNA sequence: TGTGCCAGCAGTTGGGACAGGGATTATAATCAGCCCCAGCATTTT.

On this clonotype itself: One end of the junction does not line up with germline, which may come from a read error. V is TRBV24-1 and J is TRBJ1-1; possibly TRBD1 for D (6 bases). CDR1 is KGHDR and CDR2 is SFDVKD in the germline V gene. The CDR3 is 14 amino acids. The CDR3 DNA reads as TGTGCCAGCAGTGGGGGGGCTCGAAACACTGAAGCTTTCTTT. Protein sequence: CASSGGARNTEAFF.

The chain links TRBV6-6 to TRBJ1-6; D is ambiguous. CDR3 length equals 14 residues. V lost 6 bases and J 5 bases, leaving 11 bases between the germline ends. CDR1 is MNHNY and CDR2 is SVGAGI in the germline V gene (reference sequence). The CDR3 DNA sequence: TGTGCCAGCAGGCACCAGAATAATAATTCACCCCTCCACTTT. As protein: CASRHQNNNSPLHF.

The chain carries TRBV6-5 and TRBJ1-2, with D hard to call. The CDR3 extends over 14 amino acids. Trimming cost V 5 bases and J 5 bases, with 15 bases left between them. Germline-derived CDR1 and CDR2 are MNHEY and SVGAGI. CDR3 amino acids: CASSPLASLYGYTF. The CDR3 DNA reads TGTGCCAGCAGTCCCCTGGCCAGCCTATATGGCTACACCTTC.

The rearrangement joins TRBV7-9 to TRBJ1-1; D is uncertain. This CDR3 contains 13 residues. Germline loops: CDR1 SEHNR, CDR2 FQNEAQ (reference sequence). Trimming removed 6 bases from V and 1 base from J, with 9 bases in between. The CDR3 sequence is CASRFSQNTEAFF. In nucleotides, the CDR3 is TGTGCCAGCAGATTCTCACAGAACACTGAAGCTTTCTTT.

Many counts were recorded for this clonotype. In nucleotides, the CDR3 is TGTGCCAGCAGCTTACCGGCAGGCACTGAAGCTTTCTTT. Protein product: CASSLPAGTEAFF. V usage is TRBV7-9 and J usage is TRBJ1-1; the D is unclear. The CDR3 is 13 amino acids. CDR1 and CDR2 from the germline V gene are SEHNR and FQNEAQ (reference sequence). The V end lost 2 bases, the J end lost 4 bases, and 8 bases lay between the germline ends.